This TCR beta chain was recorded in a study of blood T cell repertoires in COVID-19. The method was immunoSEQ multiplex PCR; TCRdb's version includes in-frame clones alone and lacks a portion of them. The sample holds 150,000 to 200,000 clones; approximately 90% are singletons and the top ten take about 5%. Trimming stripped 1 base from V and 1 base from J, with 8 bases between. The V gene's germline CDR1 is SGHTA and CDR2 FQGNSA. The CDR3 spans 16 residues. The V gene is TRBV7-2, the J gene TRBJ2-6; no clear D. The TCR comes from a man younger than 30 with COVID-19, enrolled during active disease. Material: peripheral blood. The CDR3 protein is CASSLGSPSGANVLTF. The CDR3 DNA sequence: TGTGCCAGCAGCTTAGGGAGTCCTTCTGGGGCCAACGTCCTGACTTTC.